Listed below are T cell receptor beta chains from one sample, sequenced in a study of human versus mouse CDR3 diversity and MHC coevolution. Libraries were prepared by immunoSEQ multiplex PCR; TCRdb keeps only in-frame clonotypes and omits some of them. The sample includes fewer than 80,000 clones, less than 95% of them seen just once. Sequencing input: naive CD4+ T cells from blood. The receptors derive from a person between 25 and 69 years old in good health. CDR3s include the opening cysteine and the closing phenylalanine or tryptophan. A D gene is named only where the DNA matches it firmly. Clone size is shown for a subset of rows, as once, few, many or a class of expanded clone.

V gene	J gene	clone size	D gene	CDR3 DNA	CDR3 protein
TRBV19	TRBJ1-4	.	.	TGTGCCAGTAGTCCGGCAACTAATGAAAAACTGTTTTTT	CASSPATNEKLFF
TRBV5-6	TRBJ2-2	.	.	TGTGCCAGCAGCTATTGGCAGGGGAACACCGGGGAGCTGTTTTTT	CASSYWQGNTGELFF
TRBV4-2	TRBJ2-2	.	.	TGTGCCAGCAGCCGCGTAACCGCGGACACCGGGGAGCTGTTTTTT	CASSRVTADTGELFF
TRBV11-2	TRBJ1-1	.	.	TGTGCCAGCAGCTTAGGATACGGCGGAAGCATGAACACTGAAGCTTTCTTT	CASSLGYGGSMNTEAFF
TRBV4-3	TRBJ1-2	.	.	TGCGCCAGCCACCACGCGGGTAGATTGAACTATGGCTACACCTTC	CASHHAGRLNYGYTF
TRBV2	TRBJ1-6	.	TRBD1	TGTGCCAGCAGTGAAGAGCCGGACAGGCGGTCACCCCTCCACTTT	CASSEEPDRRSPLHF
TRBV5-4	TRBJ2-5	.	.	TGTGCCAGCAGCATTCCAGGGCGGGAGACCCAGTACTTC	CASSIPGRETQYF
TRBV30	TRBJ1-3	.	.	TGTGCCTGGAGTGTACAGCCCGGGGTCGGAAACACCATATATTTT	CAWSVQPGVGNTIYF
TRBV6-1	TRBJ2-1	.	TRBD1	TGTGCCAGCAGTGAATCAGGGGGCCTCTCCTACAATGAGCAGTTCTTC	CASSESGGLSYNEQFF
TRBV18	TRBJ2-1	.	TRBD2	TGTGCCAGCTCACCAAGGACTAGCGGGGGCGATGAGCAGTTCTTC	CASSPRTSGGDEQFF
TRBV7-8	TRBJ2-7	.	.	TGTGCCAGCAGCCAAAGCGGAGAATACGAGCAGTACTTC	CASSQSGEYEQYF
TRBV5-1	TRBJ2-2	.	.	TGCGCCAGCAGCTTGCGGGGTACGAACACCGGGGAGCTGTTTTTT	CASSLRGTNTGELFF
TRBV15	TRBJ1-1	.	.	TGTGCCACCAGCAGAGGTTATATTCTAAACACTGAAGCTTTCTTT	CATSRGYILNTEAFF
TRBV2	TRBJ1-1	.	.	TGTGCCAGCAGTGACAGGGGATCCAATGAAGCTTTCTTT	CASSDRGSNEAFF
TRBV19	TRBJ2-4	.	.	TGTGCCAGTAGTATACTCCCAGGACTAGCCAAAAACATTCAGTACTTC	CASSILPGLAKNIQYF
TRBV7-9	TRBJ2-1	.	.	TGTGCCAGCAGCTCCCGCGGCAGGGTAAACAATGAGCAGTTCTTC	CASSSRGRVNNEQFF
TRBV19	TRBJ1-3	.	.	TGTGCCAGTAGTAACTTTCCTGGAAACACCATATATTTT	CASSNFPGNTIYF
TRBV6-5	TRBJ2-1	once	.	TGTGCCAGCGGGAGAAATGAGCAGTTCTTC	CASGRNEQFF
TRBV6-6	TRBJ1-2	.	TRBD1	TGTGCCAGCAGTCCCTTCGACAGGGTCGGGGGCTACACCTTC	CASSPFDRVGGYTF
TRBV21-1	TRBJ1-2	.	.	TGTGCCAGCAGCAAAGACGCGGCTAACTATGGCTACACCTTC	CASSKDAANYGYTF
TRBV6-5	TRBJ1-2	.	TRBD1	TGTGCCAGCAGTTACTCGACAGGGCATGGCTACACCTTC	CASSYSTGHGYTF
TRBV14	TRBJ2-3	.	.	TGTGCCAGCAGCCAAGTAGGGGAATTTACGCAGTATTTT	CASSQVGEFTQYF
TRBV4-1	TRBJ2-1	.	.	TGCGCCAGCAGCTCCCATTCGGGGGGCAGGTTCTTC	CASSSHSGGRFF
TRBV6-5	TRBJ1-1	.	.	TGTGCCAGCAGGGCGGGGGGCGGACTTGAAGCTTTCTTT	CASRAGGGLEAFF
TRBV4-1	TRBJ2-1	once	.	TGCGCCAGCAGCCAAGGTGCGAGCTCCTACAATGAGCAGTTCTTC	CASSQGASSYNEQFF
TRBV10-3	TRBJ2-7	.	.	TGTGCCAGCAACAGGACCACACATCACCTTTCCTACGAGCAGTACTTC	CASNRTTHHLSYEQYF
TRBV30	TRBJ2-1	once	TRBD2	TGTGCCTGGAACTGGGCTAGCGGGACTAGTGAGCAGTTCTTC	CAWNWASGTSEQFF
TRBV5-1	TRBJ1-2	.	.	TGCGCCAGCAGCTTGGGAGGGTCCGGCGATGGCTACACCTTC	CASSLGGSGDGYTF
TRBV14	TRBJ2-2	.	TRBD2	TGTGCCAGCAGCCACCTCGGACTAGCGGGGAGCACCGGGGAGCTGTTTTTT	CASSHLGLAGSTGELFF
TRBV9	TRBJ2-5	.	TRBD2	TGTGCCAGCAGCGTAGCACTAGCGGGAGATGGTGGCCAAGAGACCCAGTACTTC	CASSVALAGDGGQETQYF
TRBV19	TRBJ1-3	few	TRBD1	TGTGCCAGTAGTATCGACACGACAGGGAACTCTGGAAACACCATATATTTT	CASSIDTTGNSGNTIYF
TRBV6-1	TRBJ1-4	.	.	TGTGCCAGCAGTGCCAGGGAATTGGGTGAAAAACTGTTTTTT	CASSARELGEKLFF
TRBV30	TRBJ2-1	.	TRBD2	TGTGCCTGGAGTGTACTGCGGGGGTTCCGTACTGAGCAGTTCTTC	CAWSVLRGFRTEQFF
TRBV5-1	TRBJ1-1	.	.	TGCGCCAGCAGCTTGGCTCTTTCGGGGACTGAAGCTTTCTTT	CASSLALSGTEAFF
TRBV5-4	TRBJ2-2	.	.	TGTGCCAGCAGCCCGTCCAGTGAAACCGGGGAGCTGTTTTTT	CASSPSSETGELFF
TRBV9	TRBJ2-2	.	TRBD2	TGTGCCAGCAGCGTCGGGGGGGCGCTCGGCGGGGAGCTGTTTTTT	CASSVGGALGGELFF
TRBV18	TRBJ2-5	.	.	TGTGCCAGCTCACCAAGGAGGAGCCAAGAGACCCAGTACTTC	CASSPRRSQETQYF
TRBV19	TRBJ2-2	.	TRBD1	TGTGCCAGTAGTATCAACCGGGACAGGGGGATGTTTTTT	CASSINRDRGMFF
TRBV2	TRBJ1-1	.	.	TGTGCCAGCGTAGGACAAATGAACACTGAAGCTTTCTTT	CASVGQMNTEAFF
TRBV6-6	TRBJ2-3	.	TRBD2	TGTGCCAGCAGCCCTCGACTAGCGGGAGCAGATACGCAGTATTTT	CASSPRLAGADTQYF
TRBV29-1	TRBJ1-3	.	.	TGCAGCGTTGAAGTCCAGTACTCTGGAAACACCATATATTTT	CSVEVQYSGNTIYF
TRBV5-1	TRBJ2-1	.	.	TGCGCCAGCAGCCCGGAGGCTAGCGACTCCTACAATGAGCAGTTCTTC	CASSPEASDSYNEQFF
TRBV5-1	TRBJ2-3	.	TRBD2	TGCGCCAGCAGCAATAGCGGGGACACAGATACGCAGTATTTT	CASSNSGDTDTQYF
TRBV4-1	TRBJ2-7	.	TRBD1	TGCGCCAGCAGCCAAGGACAGGGATCCTACGAGCAGTACTTC	CASSQGQGSYEQYF
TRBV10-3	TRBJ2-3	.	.	TGTGCCATCAATCCTTCAGTTAATACAGATACGCAGTATTTT	CAINPSVNTDTQYF
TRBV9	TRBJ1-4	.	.	TGTGCCAGCAGCCCCTGGGGGGGGAATGAAAAACTGTTTTTT	CASSPWGGNEKLFF
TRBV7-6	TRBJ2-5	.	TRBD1	TGTGCCAGCAGCCCCTTCATGGTTCGCCTGAGTCAGGGGGCCTCCGAGACCCAGTACTTC	CASSPFMVRLSQGASETQYF